The 32 T cell receptor beta chains given below trace back to one sample, sequenced in a study of identical twins. TCRdb re-analysed the 5' RACE reads in MiXCR, keeping a single row per CDR3 protein. The data show about 890,000 distinct CDR3 sequences, with around an eighth seen just once and about 1.5% held by the top ten. These data were also filed under a second study, of yellow fever vaccine responses in identical twins.

Material: PBMCs. These receptors were collected from a young woman in good health.

This clonotype was observed a handful of times. The rearrangement uses TRBV6-2 or TRBV6-3 and TRBJ1-5; D perhaps matches TRBD1 (5 bases). The CDR3 is 14 residues long. The V gene's germline CDR1 is MNHEY and CDR2 SVGEGT. Trimming removed 2 bases at V and 7 bases at J, with 12 bases between. The CDR3 is CASSYVGRDQPQHF. The CDR3 bases are TGTGCCAGCAGTTACGTCGGCAGGGACCAGCCCCAGCATTTT.

This clonotype was detected only once. V is TRBV12-3 or TRBV12-4 and J is TRBJ2-3; TRBD2 aligns across 12 bases. The CDR3 length is 19 residues. J gave up 0 bases and V 6 bases, and 13 bases lay outside the gene matches. CDR3 in DNA: TGTGCCAGCAGACAAAAGAAAAAAGGACTAGCGGGGAGCACAGATACGCAGTATTTT. Translation: CASRQKKKGLAGSTDTQYF.

The genes are TRBV2 and TRBJ1-1; 7 bases fit TRBD1. The CDR3 has 15 residues. Trimming removed 3 bases from V and 4 bases from J; junction bases left unmatched: 8. Looked up from germline, CDR1 is SNHLY and CDR2 is FYNNEI. CDR3 protein: CASSDPGTASTEAFF. CDR3 bases: TGTGCCAGCAGTGACCCCGGGACAGCGAGCACTGAAGCTTTCTTT.

The sample holds a few counts of this clonotype. The J gene is TRBJ2-1, the V gene TRBV7-2; 10 bases match TRBD2. Germline V gene data show CDR1 as SGHTA and CDR2 as FQGNSA. The CDR3 covers 16 residues. V gave up 1 base and J gave up 7 bases; unmatched junction bases: 7. CDR3 nucleotides: TGTGCCAGCAGCTTAGTAGGAGCGGGGGGGCAGAATGAGCAGTTCTTC. It is translated as CASSLVGAGGQNEQFF.

This clonotype was seen a handful of times. This chain joins TRBV13 and TRBJ2-3, with 11 bases fitting TRBD2. The CDR3 consists of 14 residues. V trimming: 6 bases; J trimming: 4 bases; junction bases outside the gene matches: 3. Germline V gives CDR1 PRHDT, CDR2 FYEKMQ (reference sequence). The chain's CDR3 is CASRTGLAADTQYF. DNA for the CDR3: TGTGCCAGCAGAACGGGACTAGCGGCAGATACGCAGTATTTT.

This clonotype was recorded once. The chain employs TRBV27 and TRBJ1-5; D is uncertain. V lost 5 bases and J lost 1, with 12 bases in between. The CDR3 length is 15 residues. Looked up from germline, CDR1 is MNHEY and CDR2 is SMNVEV (reference sequence). CDR3 bases: TGTGCCAGCAGTCCGTCGGGGTGGAGCAATCAGCCCCAGCATTTT. Encoded protein: CASSPSGWSNQPQHF.

This clonotype was observed a few times. This chain links TRBV20-1 with TRBJ2-5; 10 bases are a match to TRBD2. CDR1 is DFQATT and CDR2 is SNEGSKA in the germline V gene (reference sequence). Trimming cost V 7 bases and J 4 bases; bases outside gene matches: 12. The CDR3 has 15 amino acids. CDR3 nucleotides: TGCAGTGGAGAGAGGCCTTCTAGCGGGGGAGAGACCCAGTACTTC. It specifies CSGERPSSGGETQYF.

The J gene is TRBJ2-1, the V gene TRBV2, with TRBD1 matching over 11 bases. The trim removed 10 bases at V and 9 bases at J, leaving 8 bases unmatched. The CDR3 sequence is 13 residues long. From germline, CDR1 is SNHLY and CDR2 FYNNEI. The CDR3 is CATRTGGYVEQFF. The CDR3 DNA reads TGTGCCACCAGGACAGGGGGCTACGTTGAGCAGTTCTTC.

This clonotype was counted only a few times. The chain couples TRBV7-8 to TRBJ2-7; D may match TRBD1 or TRBD2 (5 bases each). V lost 5 bases and J lost 2, with 16 bases in between. Germline V gives CDR1 SGHVS, CDR2 FQNEAQ. The CDR3 runs 15 residues. CDR3 region: CASSIVGDGPYEQYF. The CDR3 DNA follows: TGTGCCAGCAGCATCGTGGGGGACGGACCCTACGAGCAGTACTTC.

This clonotype was recorded only once. V and J are TRBV5-1 and TRBJ1-5; D is perhaps TRBD1 (6 bases). Germline assignment: CDR1 SGHRS and CDR2 YFSETQ. The CDR3 has 16 residues. V gave up 0 bases and J gave up 2 bases, with 12 bases separating them. The chain's CDR3 is CASSLDGQWGNQPQHF. CDR3 sequence (DNA): TGCGCCAGCAGCTTGGACGGACAGTGGGGCAATCAGCCCCAGCATTTT.

This chain joins TRBV5-6 and TRBJ2-7; TRBD2 matches 8 bases. The CDR3 spans 15 residues. The germline gives CDR1 SGHDT, CDR2 YYEEEE. Germline trimming cut 4 bases from V and 2 bases from J; bases unmatched to any gene: 8. This CDR3 reads CASSRGLATTYEQYF. The CDR3 DNA is TGTGCCAGCAGCCGAGGACTAGCTACAACCTACGAGCAGTACTTC. The variable domain in full, with the rest retrieved from reference TRBV5-6 and TRBJ2-7, is DAGVTQSPTHLIKTRGQQVTLRCSPKSGHDTVSWYQQALGQGPQFIFQYYEEEERQRGNFPDRFSGHQFPNYSSELNVNALLLGDSALYLCASSRGLATTYEQYFGPGTRLTVT.

This clonotype was counted at least ten times. The chain has TRBV4-1 and TRBJ2-1; 7 nucleotides align to TRBD1. Germline lookup yields CDR1 MGHRA and CDR2 YSYEKL. The CDR3 is made up of 16 amino acids. Trimming cost V 2 bases and J 4 bases; bases outside gene matches: 8. The CDR3, as DNA: TGCGCCAGCAGCCAACCAGACAGGGATAGGTACAATGAGCAGTTCTTC. It yields the protein CASSQPDRDRYNEQFF.

The chain links TRBV5-5 to TRBJ1-5, with unresolved D. The CDR3 covers 15 residues. Looked up from germline, CDR1 is SGHKS and CDR2 is YYEKEE (reference sequence). V lost 0 bases and J 3 bases, leaving 10 bases between the germline ends. The CDR3 spells CASSLDAVPNQPQHF. As DNA, the CDR3 is TGTGCCAGCAGCTTGGATGCAGTCCCCAATCAGCCCCAGCATTTT.

The chain has TRBV6-2 or TRBV6-3 and TRBJ1-1; a possible D gene is TRBD1 (6 bases). The length of the CDR3 is 14 residues. Trimming shortened V by 4 bases and J by 6 bases, and 15 bases separated the two germline ends. Per the germline V gene, CDR1 is MNHEY and CDR2 is SVGEGT. The CDR3 protein is CASSLTGTRAEAFF. CDR3 sequence (DNA): TGTGCCAGCAGTTTGACAGGAACGAGGGCTGAAGCTTTCTTT.

The J gene is TRBJ2-7, the V gene TRBV2; 10 bases are shared with TRBD2. Looked up from germline, CDR1 is SNHLY and CDR2 is FYNNEI. The length of the CDR3 is 14 residues. With 6 bases clipped from V and 3 bases from J, the junction kept 5 bases outside the gene matches. In DNA form, the CDR3 reads TGTGCCAGCAGCCATGGGACTAGCGTCTACGAGCAGTACTTC. Amino acids: CASSHGTSVYEQYF.

In this sample, this clonotype turned up a few times. The chain carries TRBV10-3 and TRBJ2-2; D gene unclear. The length of the CDR3 is 16 residues. The ends were cut back, 0 bases at V and 4 bases at J, with 12 bases in the middle. Germline V lookup: CDR1 ENHRY, CDR2 SYGVKD. CDR3 nucleotide sequence: TGTGCCATCAGTGAGTCTCGGCGTGTTGGCACCGGGGAGCTGTTTTTT. It codes for CAISESRRVGTGELFF.

This chain links TRBV29-1 with TRBJ2-7; D gene unclear. V lost 4 bases and J 2 bases, leaving 9 bases between the germline ends. This CDR3 has 12 amino acids. CDR1 and CDR2 (germline): SQVTM, ANQGSEA. CDR3 DNA sequence: TGCAGCGTTGGGTACGGAACCTACGAGCAGTACTTC. It codes for CSVGYGTYEQYF.

J is TRBJ2-1 and V is TRBV6-5; possibly TRBD1 for D (5 bases). The CDR3 is made up of 15 amino acids. Trimming took 3 bases from V and 7 from J, leaving 16 bases between them. In germline, CDR1 is MNHEY, CDR2 SVGAGI. The CDR3 nucleotides are TGTGCCAGCAGTTATTCTTGGACAAGAAAGAATGAGCAGTTCTTC. Protein: CASSYSWTRKNEQFF.

There are a few counts of this clonotype. The chain employs TRBV20-1 and TRBJ2-7; maybe TRBD2 (7 bases). Trimming removed 0 bases from V and 5 bases from J, with 17 bases in between. This CDR3 has 15 amino acids. Germline loops: CDR1 DFQATT, CDR2 SNEGSKA (reference sequence). This CDR3 is CSARDSRGAPNEQYV. CDR3 DNA sequence: TGCAGTGCTAGAGATTCTCGGGGGGCCCCCAACGAGCAGTACGTC.

This clonotype appeared a few times. V and J are TRBV2 and TRBJ1-6, with no clear D. The CDR3 runs to 14 residues. CDR1 is SNHLY, CDR2 FYNNEI, per germline. The V gene lost 4 bases and the J gene lost 7 bases, with 11 bases spanning the gap. CDR3 DNA: TGTGCCAGCAGTGGAAATACGAAGAATTCACCCCTCCACTTT. As protein: CASSGNTKNSPLHF.

The sample holds a few counts of this clonotype. CDR3 loop: CSVDGAWTDTQYF. CDR3 nucleotides: TGCAGCGTTGATGGCGCTTGGACAGATACGCAGTATTTT. V gene TRBV29-1 combines with J gene TRBJ2-3; D unclear. Trimming cost V 3 bases and J 3 bases, with 10 bases left between them. Per the germline V gene, CDR1 is SQVTM and CDR2 is ANQGSEA. The CDR3 is 13 amino acids.

This clonotype was seen a few times. Germline is not matched at one junction end, which may reflect a read error. The rearrangement joins TRBV15 to TRBJ2-3; the match to TRBD2 covers 8 bases. This CDR3 is built from 16 residues. The V gene's germline CDR1 is LNHNV and CDR2 YYDKDF (reference sequence). CDR3 loop: CATRRAGEGSTDTQYF. The CDR3 region has the DNA TGTGCCACCAGAAGAGCGGGAGAAGGGAGCACAGATACGCAGTATTTT.

This clonotype was counted between two and nine times. This CDR3 reads CSASSMSSGNTIYF. CDR3 nucleotide sequence: TGCAGTGCTAGCTCTATGAGCTCTGGAAACACCATATATTTT. The chain has TRBV20-1 and TRBJ1-3; D remains ambiguous. Per germline, CDR1 DFQATT and CDR2 SNEGSKA (reference sequence). The length of the CDR3 is 14 residues. Trimming cost V 3 bases and J 0 bases, with 9 bases left between them.

This clonotype was counted between two and nine times. The chain employs TRBV3-1 and TRBJ2-3; TRBD2 is a possible D gene (6 bases). Trimming removed 2 bases at V and 1 base at J, with 10 bases between. The CDR3 covers 15 residues. Germline CDR1 is LGHDT and CDR2 is YNNKEL (reference sequence). The CDR3 nucleotides are TGTGCCAGCAGCCAAAGACTAGTGGGCACAGATACGCAGTATTTT. It yields the protein CASSQRLVGTDTQYF.

This clonotype was counted a few times. The chain recombines TRBV27 with TRBJ2-7; the match to TRBD2 covers 10 bases. The CDR3 totals 14 residues. The V gene end was trimmed by 8 bases and the J gene end by 7 bases; junction bases not matched to a gene: 11. CDR1 is MNHEY and CDR2 is SMNVEV in the germline V gene (reference sequence). The CDR3 coding sequence is TGTGCCAGCCACCCGGCTAGCGGGAGTGGAGAGCAGTACTTC. It translates to CASHPASGSGEQYF.

This clonotype has a handful of counts. The chain employs TRBV12-3 or TRBV12-4 and TRBJ2-1, with a possible D match to TRBD2 (5 bases). CDR3 size: 11 residues. CDR3 nucleotide sequence: TGTGCTATAAGCGGATACAATGAGCAGTTCTTC. This gives the protein CAISGYNEQFF.

The chain employs TRBV4-1 and TRBJ2-7; D call uncertain. CDR1 is MGHRA, CDR2 YSYEKL, per germline. Trimming removed 4 bases at V and 3 bases at J, with 13 bases between. The CDR3 totals 14 residues. In nucleotides, the CDR3 is TGCGCCAGCAGCCCCCTTTGTTGGAACTACGAGCAGTACGTC. Residues: CASSPLCWNYEQYV.

This clonotype was observed a handful of times. The chain is built from TRBV7-8 and TRBJ2-7; unclear D gene. The CDR3 contains 14 residues. V lost 4 bases and J lost 7, with 17 bases in between. Germline CDR1 reads SGHVS; CDR2 reads FQNEAQ. The CDR3 loop is CASSSRAPAWEQYF. As DNA, the CDR3 is TGTGCCAGCAGCTCCCGGGCCCCGGCTTGGGAGCAGTACTTC.

Here the CDR3 DNA reads TGTGCCATCCAACCTTCAGCGGGAGTATCAGATACGCAGTATTTT. This sequence encodes CAIQPSAGVSDTQYF. This sequence joins TRBV27 and TRBJ2-3; 8 bases align to TRBD2. Germline-derived CDR1 and CDR2 are MNHEY and SMNVEV (reference sequence). Trimming cost V 10 bases and J 4 bases; bases outside gene matches: 13. The CDR3 sequence is 15 residues long.

This clonotype was observed a few times. CDR3 protein: CASSYSGQGIHSTNEKLFF. The DNA of the CDR3 is TGTGCCAGCAGTTACTCTGGACAGGGCATCCACTCAACTAATGAAAAACTGTTTTTT. This rearrangement joins TRBV6-5 to TRBJ1-4; TRBD1 matches at 8 bases. In germline, CDR1 is MNHEY, CDR2 SVGAGI. Trimming cost V 0 bases and J 0 bases; bases outside gene matches: 9. The CDR3 runs to 19 residues.

The chain links TRBV4-1 to TRBJ2-7, with 9 bases that match TRBD1. The CDR3 totals 16 residues. Germline V lookup: CDR1 MGHRA, CDR2 YSYEKL. The V segment lost 1 base and the J segment 4 bases; nucleotides outside the gene matches: 8. CDR3 region: CASSQVWTGDMYEQYV. CDR3 coding DNA: TGCGCCAGCAGCCAAGTTTGGACAGGGGACATGTACGAGCAGTACGTC.

This clonotype showed up just a few times. The rearrangement joins TRBV12-3 or TRBV12-4 to TRBJ1-1; D is unclear. V shed 7 bases and J shed 1 base, with 13 bases lying between them. The CDR3 loop spans 14 amino acids. CDR3 protein: CASTPGSPNTEAFF. The CDR3 DNA is TGTGCCAGCACCCCGGGTTCACCGAACACTGAAGCTTTCTTT.